These T cell receptor beta chains were read from a single sample in a study of blood T cell repertoires in COVID-19. Sequenced by immunoSEQ multiplex PCR; TCRdb stores in-frame clones only, minus some. The table has around 190,000 clones, 60% to 85% seen once. Material for sequencing was peripheral blood. These receptors came from a woman between 50 and 59 years old with active or convalescent COVID-19. The CDR3 runs from the conserved cysteine through the conserved F or W. A D gene is named only where the DNA matches it firmly. Only some rows state a clone size, as once, few, many or a class for expanded clones.

clone_size	v_call	j_call	d_call	cdr3_nt	cdr3_aa
NA	TRBV6-5	TRBJ2-1	TRBD2	TGTGCCAGCAGTTCTACCCTTAGCGGGGGGAGCGATGAGCAGTTCTTC	CASSSTLSGGSDEQFF
NA	TRBV6-2/TRBV6-3	TRBJ1-2	TRBD1	TGTGCCAGCAGCCCGCAGGGGGGCTATGGCTACACCTTC	CASSPQGGYGYTF
NA	TRBV5-1	TRBJ1-2	NA	TGCGCCAGCACACTTGGGCCCGGCGAAGATTCCAATGGCTACACCTTC	CASTLGPGEDSNGYTF
NA	TRBV28	TRBJ2-1	NA	TGTGCCAGCAGTCTGCAGTACAATGAGCAGTTCTTC	CASSLQYNEQFF
NA	TRBV7-6	TRBJ2-7	TRBD2	TGTGCCAGCAGCCCGGGGACTAGCGGGAGGGTCGCGCAGTACTTC	CASSPGTSGRVAQYF
NA	TRBV15	TRBJ2-1	NA	TGTGCCACCAGCAGAGATATGGGGGCAACGGGCGAGCAGTTCTTC	CATSRDMGATGEQFF
NA	TRBV30	TRBJ1-1	TRBD1	TGTGCCTGGAGTAGACAGGGCTACACTGAAGCTTTCTTT	CAWSRQGYTEAFF
NA	TRBV7-3	TRBJ2-7	NA	TGTGCCAGCAGCTTAAGACCAGGGAATTACGAGCAGTACTTC	CASSLRPGNYEQYF
NA	TRBV6-5	TRBJ1-3	TRBD1	TGTGCCAGCAGCTCGGGACAGGGCAAGGGAAACACCATATATTTT	CASSSGQGKGNTIYF
once	TRBV10-3	TRBJ1-1	NA	TGTGCCATCAGTGATGGCAGGCGCGAAGCTTTCTTT	CAISDGRREAFF
NA	TRBV5-5	TRBJ2-5	TRBD2	TGTGCCAGCAGCCTGGGGGAAGCGGGGGGCTCGGTCGAGACCCAGTACTTC	CASSLGEAGGSVETQYF
NA	TRBV9	TRBJ1-2	NA	TGTGCCAGCAGCGTAGCGGCAGGGGTTCCTTATGGCTACACCTTC	CASSVAAGVPYGYTF
NA	TRBV20-1	TRBJ2-7	TRBD1	TGCAGTGCTAGTCAGGGGGTCCACGAGCAGTACTTC	CSASQGVHEQYF
NA	TRBV10-3	TRBJ2-3	TRBD1	TGTGCCATCAGAGATCTAGGGGGCGCAACAGATACGCAGTATTTT	CAIRDLGGATDTQYF